These T cell receptor beta chains were read from a single sample in a study of response to subunit inactivated influenza vaccine. TCRdb ran MiXCR on the RT-PCR reads and lists one entry per CDR3 protein. The data hold about 530,000 distinct CDR3 sequences, with approximately 13% observed a single time. Material: PBMCs from blood, obtained 35 to 45 days after vaccination. The receptors were sampled from a man aged 45-60 years who received an inactivated influenza vaccine. Each CDR3 is given without its conserved first and last residue. The size of a clone is reported for some rows only, either as once, few or many, or as a class for expanded clones.

size: NA; V: TRBV30; CDR3: AWTPGGRGSTGELF
size: NA; V: TRBV7-2; CDR3: ASSADRGPEKLF
size: few; V: TRBV4-2; CDR3: ASSAYPRGDAYEQY
size: many; V: TRBV10-3; CDR3: AISGGTGLQETQY
size: many; V: TRBV7-2; CDR3: ASSSRTGNQPQH
size: NA; V: TRBV5-1; CDR3: ASSSIAGGPDTQY
size: NA; V: TRBV5-4; CDR3: ASGSGLTGGRVSYEQY
size: few; V: TRBV7-8; CDR3: ASSLVRGQGARTGELF
size: few; V: TRBV20-1; CDR3: SARETSDYEQY
size: few; V: TRBV6-2/TRBV6-3; CDR3: ASSTRRESSYEQY
size: many; V: TRBV12-3/TRBV12-4; CDR3: ASSLTWGVEHTEAF
size: NA; V: TRBV28; CDR3: ASSLEGLAGKNEQF
size: NA; V: TRBV29-1; CDR3: SVGGRSSYEQY
size: few; V: TRBV12-3/TRBV12-4; CDR3: ASSRREYNEQF
size: NA; V: TRBV5-1; CDR3: ASSLWGQGAFGPYNEQF
size: few; V: TRBV11-2; CDR3: ASSLDGYGSFSGEQY
size: many; V: TRBV7-9; CDR3: ASSPEGETQY
size: few; V: TRBV29-1; CDR3: SGKYRGNTEAF
size: NA; V: TRBV20-1; CDR3: SANGAGGLDTQY
size: NA; V: TRBV10-3; CDR3: AISGTSGVLNNEQF
size: NA; V: TRBV4-3; CDR3: ASSGRGGRVDGYT
size: NA; V: TRBV20-1; CDR3: SAREIGRERYDEQF
size: NA; V: TRBV10-2; CDR3: ASSVLRSAKETQY
size: few; V: TRBV21-1; CDR3: ASSKALWAGRICEQF
size: many; V: TRBV11-1; CDR3: ASSLAVLGDPNGNEQF
size: few; V: TRBV7-2; CDR3: ASSLHASGGAAYNEQF
size: NA; V: TRBV4-3; CDR3: ASSQELGNGVNEKLF
size: NA; V: TRBV28; CDR3: ASSLSPGANTEAF
size: NA; V: TRBV5-1; CDR3: ASSLGPLAEVSYNEQF
size: NA; V: TRBV12-3/TRBV12-4; CDR3: ASSPGQGLKLF
size: NA; V: TRBV7-9; CDR3: ASSDRDGGNTIY
size: NA; V: TRBV10-3; CDR3: ATLVAGPSYEQY
size: NA; V: TRBV11-2; CDR3: ASSKGLADNEQF
size: few; V: TRBV25-1; CDR3: ASSDSGQYNQPQH
size: NA; V: TRBV5-1; CDR3: ASSLPTQETQY
size: few; V: TRBV30; CDR3: AWDLGGNSPLH
size: NA; V: TRBV10-3; CDR3: AISESMIRGEKLF
size: many; V: TRBV7-2; CDR3: ASSLGTSGDEQY
size: few; V: TRBV6-5; CDR3: ASSSTGAGNQPQH
size: many; V: TRBV3-1; CDR3: ASSFRQATYEQY
size: few; V: TRBV4-3; CDR3: ASSQVLGSNEQY
size: many; V: TRBV9; CDR3: ASSVALVNEQF
size: NA; V: TRBV6-1; CDR3: ASSPSRDYNGELF
size: NA; V: TRBV24-1; CDR3: ATSGAGQETQY
size: NA; V: TRBV5-6; CDR3: ASSQPRRETQY
size: NA; V: TRBV4-2; CDR3: ASSQDNRNYEQY
size: NA; V: TRBV6-1; CDR3: ASGVTGRNTEAF
size: many; V: TRBV29-1; CDR3: SVLSFTDTQY
size: many; V: TRBV12-3/TRBV12-4; CDR3: ASNEVGGHYEQY
size: many; V: TRBV5-6; CDR3: ASSLVSAGDNEQF
size: few; V: TRBV9; CDR3: ASSVTSVYNEQF
size: NA; V: TRBV4-1; CDR3: ASSHGQGSGELF
size: many; V: TRBV6-2/TRBV6-3; CDR3: ASTDVRVPNRDQPQH
size: NA; V: TRBV20-1; CDR3: SARAGTSGRYEQY
size: few; V: TRBV28; CDR3: ASSSQPPDYEQY
size: NA; V: TRBV10-3; CDR3: AISESGVAGQREQY
size: NA; V: TRBV6-2/TRBV6-3; CDR3: ASSGQGGDEQF
size: few; V: TRBV12-3/TRBV12-4; CDR3: ASSFRQLTDTQY
size: NA; V: TRBV20-1; CDR3: SATGTGNPNEQF